The rows below give T cell receptor beta chains drawn from one sample of a study of shared T cell receptors in the human thymus. Sequenced by immunoSEQ multiplex PCR; TCRdb stores in-frame clones only, minus some. In the table there are about 660,000 clones, 80% to 90% of which are singletons. These records were also assigned to another study, of human thymus T cells.

Material: thymocytes. The receptors were gathered from a boy less than two years old with a congenital heart defect. The CDR3 runs from the conserved cysteine through the conserved F or W. Fields, in order: V gene, D gene, J gene, CDR3 length, clone size, CDR3 protein, CDR3 DNA. A D gene is named only where the DNA matches it firmly. Rows give clone size only sometimes, using once, few, many, or a class for an expanded clone.

TRBV6-5	.	TRBJ1-1	14	.	CASSYSGQSTEAFF	TGTGCCAGCAGTTACTCCGGACAGAGCACTGAAGCTTTCTTT
TRBV11-2	.	TRBJ1-1	18	.	CASSLAPWGGKWNTEAFF	TGTGCCAGCAGCTTAGCCCCTTGGGGGGGAAAGTGGAACACTGAAGCTTTCTTT
TRBV6-6	TRBD1	TRBJ2-1	14	once	CASSQGTDYNEQFF	TGTGCCAGCAGTCAAGGGACAGATTACAATGAGCAGTTCTTC
TRBV7-9	.	TRBJ1-4	16	few	CASSPPMTGAGEKLFF	TGTGCCAGCAGCCCACCTATGACAGGCGCTGGGGAAAAACTGTTTTTT
TRBV6-5	.	TRBJ1-2	15	.	CASSYMGGPTSGYTF	TGTGCCAGCAGTTACATGGGGGGGCCTACTTCTGGCTACACCTTC
TRBV9	TRBD2	TRBJ2-3	17	.	CASSPPPGLAGTDTQYF	TGTGCCAGCAGCCCACCTCCGGGACTAGCGGGAACAGATACGCAGTATTTT
TRBV19	TRBD1	TRBJ1-5	16	.	CASSIRRDREDQPQHF	TGTGCCAGTAGTATAAGGAGGGACAGGGAAGATCAGCCCCAGCATTTT
TRBV11-2	TRBD2	TRBJ2-5	14	once	CASTRGGSQETQYF	TGTGCCAGCACCCGGGGGGGCAGCCAAGAGACCCAGTACTTC
TRBV6-5	.	TRBJ1-2	14	.	CASSYTGRFSGYTF	TGTGCCAGCAGTTACACAGGGCGCTTCTCTGGCTACACCTTC
TRBV19	.	TRBJ2-7	18	few	CASSMGTRGELFSYEQYF	TGTGCCAGTAGTATGGGTACGCGGGGCGAACTATTCTCCTACGAGCAGTACTTC
TRBV7-9	TRBD2	TRBJ2-3	16	.	CASSSPLAGEVDTQYF	TGTGCCAGCAGCTCCCCTCTAGCGGGAGAAGTAGATACGCAGTATTTT
TRBV28	.	TRBJ1-3	13	.	CASKLDTGNTIYF	TGTGCCAGCAAACTGGACACAGGAAACACCATATATTTT
TRBV28	TRBD1	TRBJ2-7	14	.	CASSWEDRGYEQYF	TGTGCCAGCAGTTGGGAGGACAGGGGCTACGAGCAGTACTTC
TRBV2	TRBD1	TRBJ1-5	15	.	CASRGQGASNQPQHF	TGTGCCAGCCGGGGCCAGGGGGCTAGCAATCAGCCCCAGCATTTT
TRBV4-3	TRBD1	TRBJ2-7	18	.	CASSQTLTSGQGLHEQYF	TGCGCCAGCAGCCAAACACTGACGTCGGGACAGGGGCTCCACGAGCAGTACTTC
TRBV4-3	TRBD1	TRBJ2-1	20	once	CASSQEEGPNRDRGHLEQFF	TGCGCCAGCAGCCAAGAGGAAGGGCCGAATAGGGACAGGGGCCATCTTGAGCAGTTCTTC
TRBV11-2	.	TRBJ1-2	13	.	CASSLRGNYGYTF	TGTGCCAGCAGCTTAAGGGGTAACTATGGCTACACCTTC